This record covers a single TCR beta chain. The V gene end was trimmed by 1 base and the J gene end by 3 bases; junction bases not matched to a gene: 4. The CDR3 totals 15 residues. The germline V gene has CDR1 SGHTA and CDR2 FQGNSA. This entry is derived from a study of blood T cell repertoires in COVID-19. Study-wide background: COVID-19 samples, acute and convalescent, were from the United States, Italy and Spain.

In the source study's methods: Amplification from reference gene primers served as the basis for estimated nucleated cell counts. The assay was immunoSEQ multiplex PCR, and TCRdb's table has in-frame clones only and misses some. The D gene and trimming were derived from the DNA, and the V and J assignments and clone size from that table. Seen here are about 75,000 clones, roughly 91% observed once, and the top ten hold approximately 19%. The receptor comes from a human donor in a cohort sampled during active COVID-19. The chain uses TRBV7-2 and TRBJ2-7, with 9 positions matching TRBD2. Sequenced: peripheral blood. DNA of the CDR3: TGTGCCAGCAGCTTAGTTGCGGGGGGGCTCTACGAGCAGTACTTC. Its translation is CASSLVAGGLYEQYF.